This T cell receptor beta chain emerged from a study of T cell repertoires in cytomegalovirus infection. Study in general: Public TCR beta signatures marked donors with CMV infection and the matching HLA. Study-wide findings and caveats: CMV carriers with the relevant HLA were identified by cumulative public TCR beta family frequency. HLA-C-restricted CMV clonotypes gave the most frequent clonotype in two of eight donors.

Each CDR3 protein gets one entry after TCRdb re-called the reads with MiXCR. The sample records approximately 170,000 distinct CDR3 sequences, around 15% being singletons. Points on this clonotype: The antigen is undetermined.

Germline V lookup: CDR1 LNHNV, CDR2 YYDKDF (reference sequence). The length of the CDR3 is 16 residues. V was cut by 1 base and J by 1 base, with 13 bases left in between. The chain couples TRBV15 to TRBJ1-1; maybe TRBD1 (5 bases). This clonotype originated in a human donor in good health (CMV status not recorded). Some clones in this sample may be carry-over from other donors' samples. Sample: PBMCs. The CDR3 nucleotides are TGTGCCACCAGCAGAGGGGGGTGGGATGGGAACACTGAAGCTTTCTTT. This gives the protein CATSRGGWDGNTEAFF.